This record looks at one T cell receptor (beta chain) sequence and its context. The source of the sample is a study of metastatic and nonmetastatic thyroid tumors. Thyroid surgery was preceded by no treatment in any patient. MiXCR re-clonotyped the PCR reads for TCRdb. The data contain around 16,000 clones, under 40% of them singletons. The TCR originated in a male donor with papillary thyroid cancer or a benign thyroid nodule (not recorded which). Some clones in this sample may be carry-over from other donors' samples. The sequencing input was tumor tissue.

This CDR3 is CASSEVGGAGSYEQYF. The CDR3 DNA follows: TGTGCCAGCAGTGAAGTGGGTGGCGCCGGGTCCTACGAGCAGTACTTC. The V gene is TRBV6-1, the J gene TRBJ2-7, with unresolved D. Germline CDR1 and CDR2: MNHNS and SASEGT. The CDR3 covers 16 residues. Trimming cost V 1 base and J 1 base, with 14 bases left between them.